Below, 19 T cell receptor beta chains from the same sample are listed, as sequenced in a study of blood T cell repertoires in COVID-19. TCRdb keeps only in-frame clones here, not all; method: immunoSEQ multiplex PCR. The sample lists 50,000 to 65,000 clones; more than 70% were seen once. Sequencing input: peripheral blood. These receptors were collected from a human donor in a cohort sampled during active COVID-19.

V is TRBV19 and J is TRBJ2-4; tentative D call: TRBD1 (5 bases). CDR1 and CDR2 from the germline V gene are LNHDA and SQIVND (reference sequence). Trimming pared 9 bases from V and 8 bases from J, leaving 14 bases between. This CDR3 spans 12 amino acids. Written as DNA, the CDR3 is TGTGCCAGCCGTGCAGGGATGGACATTCAGTACTTC. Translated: CASRAGMDIQYF.

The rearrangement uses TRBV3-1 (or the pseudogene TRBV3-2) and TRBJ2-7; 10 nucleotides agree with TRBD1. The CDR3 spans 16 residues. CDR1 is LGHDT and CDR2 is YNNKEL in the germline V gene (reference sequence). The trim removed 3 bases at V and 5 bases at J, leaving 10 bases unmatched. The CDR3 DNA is TGTGCCAGCAGCCACCCTCGGGACAGGGGAGGGAACGAGCAGTACTTC. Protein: CASSHPRDRGGNEQYF.

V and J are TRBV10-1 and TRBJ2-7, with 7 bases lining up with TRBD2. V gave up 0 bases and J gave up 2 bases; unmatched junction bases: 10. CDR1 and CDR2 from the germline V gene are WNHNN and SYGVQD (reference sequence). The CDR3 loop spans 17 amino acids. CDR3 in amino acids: CASSESMVARGTYEQYF. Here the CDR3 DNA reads TGCGCCAGCAGTGAGTCGATGGTAGCGCGGGGGACCTACGAGCAGTACTTC.

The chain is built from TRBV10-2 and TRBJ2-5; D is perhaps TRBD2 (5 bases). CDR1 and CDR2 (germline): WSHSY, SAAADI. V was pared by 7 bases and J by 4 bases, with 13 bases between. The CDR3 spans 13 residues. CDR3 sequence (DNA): TGCGCCAGCATTTTTCCGGGAACAGAGACCCAGTACTTC. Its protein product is CASIFPGTETQYF.

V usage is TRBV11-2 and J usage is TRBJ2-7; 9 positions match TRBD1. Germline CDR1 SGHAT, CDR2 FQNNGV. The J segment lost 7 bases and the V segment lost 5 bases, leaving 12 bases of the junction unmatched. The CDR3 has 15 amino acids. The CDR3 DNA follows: TGTGCCAGCAGCGCAGGACAGGGGACCTATGGGGAGCAGTACTTC. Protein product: CASSAGQGTYGEQYF.

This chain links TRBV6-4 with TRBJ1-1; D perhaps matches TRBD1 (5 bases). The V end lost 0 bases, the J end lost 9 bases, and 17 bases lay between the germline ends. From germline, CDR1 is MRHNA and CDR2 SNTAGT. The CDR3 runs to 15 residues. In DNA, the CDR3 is TGTGCCAGCAGTGACTCCCCCACAGGTAGGGGAAAAGCTTTCTTT. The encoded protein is CASSDSPTGRGKAFF.

CDR3 nucleotide sequence: TGTGCCAGCAGCACCAGCAGGCTTGAAGCTTTCTTT. Encoded protein: CASSTSRLEAFF. The V gene is TRBV11-2, the J gene TRBJ1-1; D gene uncertain. The germline CDR1 and CDR2 sequences are SGHAT and FQNNGV. V lost 5 bases and J lost 7, with 11 bases in between. This CDR3 spans 12 amino acids.

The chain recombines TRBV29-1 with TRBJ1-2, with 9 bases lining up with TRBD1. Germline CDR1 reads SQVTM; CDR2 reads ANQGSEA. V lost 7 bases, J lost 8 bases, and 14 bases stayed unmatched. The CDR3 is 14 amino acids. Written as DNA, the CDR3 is TGCAGCGGGGGGGAGTGGGACAGGGAGACCGGCTACACCTTC. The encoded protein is CSGGEWDRETGYTF.

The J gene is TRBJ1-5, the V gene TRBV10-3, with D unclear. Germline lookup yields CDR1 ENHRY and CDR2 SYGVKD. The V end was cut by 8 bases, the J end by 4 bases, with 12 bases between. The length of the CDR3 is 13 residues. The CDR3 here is CAIGSTGNQPQHF. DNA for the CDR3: TGTGCCATCGGAAGTACGGGGAATCAGCCCCAGCATTTT.

The CDR3 DNA is TGTGCCAGCAGCCAAGCACAGGGACAAGAGACCCAGTACTTC. Its protein product is CASSQAQGQETQYF. V gene TRBV3-1 (or the pseudogene TRBV3-2) combines with J gene TRBJ2-5; weak D call: TRBD1 (6 bases). The V gene's germline CDR1 is LGHDT and CDR2 YNNKEL (reference sequence). The CDR3 has 14 residues. With 1 base removed from V and 2 bases from J, the gap between germline ends came to 8 bases.

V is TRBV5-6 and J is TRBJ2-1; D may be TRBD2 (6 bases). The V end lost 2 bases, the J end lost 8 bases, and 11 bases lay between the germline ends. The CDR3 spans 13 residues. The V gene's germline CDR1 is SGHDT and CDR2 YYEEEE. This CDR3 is CASSFPGEDEQFF. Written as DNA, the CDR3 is TGTGCCAGCAGCTTTCCGGGAGAGGATGAGCAGTTCTTC.

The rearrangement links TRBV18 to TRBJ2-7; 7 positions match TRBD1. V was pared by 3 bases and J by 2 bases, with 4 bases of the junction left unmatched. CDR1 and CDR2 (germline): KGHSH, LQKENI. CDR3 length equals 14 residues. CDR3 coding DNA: TGTGCCAGCTCACCCGGGACAGAGACCTACGAGCAGTACTTC. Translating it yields CASSPGTETYEQYF.

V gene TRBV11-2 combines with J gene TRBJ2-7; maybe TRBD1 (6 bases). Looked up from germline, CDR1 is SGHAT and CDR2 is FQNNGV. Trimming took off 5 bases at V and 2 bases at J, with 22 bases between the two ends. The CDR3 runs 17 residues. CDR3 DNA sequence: TGTGCCAGCAGCCTAAACAGGGACCGGGTGGGGGCCTACGAGCAGTACTTC. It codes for CASSLNRDRVGAYEQYF.

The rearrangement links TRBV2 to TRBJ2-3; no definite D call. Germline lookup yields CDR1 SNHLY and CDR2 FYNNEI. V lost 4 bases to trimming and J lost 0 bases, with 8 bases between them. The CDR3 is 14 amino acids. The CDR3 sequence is CASSVIGSTDTQYF. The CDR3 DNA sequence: TGTGCCAGCAGTGTGATCGGGAGCACAGATACGCAGTATTTT.

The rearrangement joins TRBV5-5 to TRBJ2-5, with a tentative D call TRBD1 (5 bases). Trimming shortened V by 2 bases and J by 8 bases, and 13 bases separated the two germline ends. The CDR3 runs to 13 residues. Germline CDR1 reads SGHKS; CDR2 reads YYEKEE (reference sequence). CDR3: CASSLETGRTQYF. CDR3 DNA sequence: TGTGCCAGCAGCTTAGAAACAGGACGCACCCAGTACTTC.

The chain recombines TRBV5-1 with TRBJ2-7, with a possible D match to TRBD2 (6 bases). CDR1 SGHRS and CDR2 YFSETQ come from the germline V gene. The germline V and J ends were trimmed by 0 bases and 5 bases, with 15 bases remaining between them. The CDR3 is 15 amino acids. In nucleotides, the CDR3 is TGCGCCAGCAGCTTGGGAGCCGGCGGGGTGCACGAGCAGTACTTC. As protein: CASSLGAGGVHEQYF.

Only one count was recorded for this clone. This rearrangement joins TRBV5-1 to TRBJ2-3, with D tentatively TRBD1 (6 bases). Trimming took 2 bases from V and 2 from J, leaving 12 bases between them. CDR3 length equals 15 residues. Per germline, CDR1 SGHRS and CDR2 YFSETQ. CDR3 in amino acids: CASSFTGTHTDTQYF. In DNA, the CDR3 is TGCGCCAGCAGCTTCACAGGGACCCACACAGATACGCAGTATTTT. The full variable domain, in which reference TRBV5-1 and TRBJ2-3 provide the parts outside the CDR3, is KAGVTQTPRYLIKTRGQQVTLSCSPISGHRSVSWYQQTPGQGLQFLFEYFSETQRNKGNFPGRFSGRQFSNSRSEMNVSTLELGDSALYLCASSFTGTHTDTQYFGPGTRLTVL.

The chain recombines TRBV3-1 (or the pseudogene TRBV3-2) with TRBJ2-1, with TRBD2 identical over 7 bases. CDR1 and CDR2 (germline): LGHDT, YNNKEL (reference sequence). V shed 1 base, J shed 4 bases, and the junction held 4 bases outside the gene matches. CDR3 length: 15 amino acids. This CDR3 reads CASSQGRGVYNEQFF. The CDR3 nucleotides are TGTGCCAGCAGCCAAGGCCGGGGGGTTTACAATGAGCAGTTCTTC.

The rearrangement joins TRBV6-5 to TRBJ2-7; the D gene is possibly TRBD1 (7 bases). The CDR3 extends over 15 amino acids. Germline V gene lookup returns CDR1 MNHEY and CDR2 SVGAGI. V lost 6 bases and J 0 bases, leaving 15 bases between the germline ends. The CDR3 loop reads CASRRQGGASYEQYF. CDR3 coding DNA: TGTGCCAGCAGGAGACAGGGAGGAGCCTCCTACGAGCAGTACTTC.